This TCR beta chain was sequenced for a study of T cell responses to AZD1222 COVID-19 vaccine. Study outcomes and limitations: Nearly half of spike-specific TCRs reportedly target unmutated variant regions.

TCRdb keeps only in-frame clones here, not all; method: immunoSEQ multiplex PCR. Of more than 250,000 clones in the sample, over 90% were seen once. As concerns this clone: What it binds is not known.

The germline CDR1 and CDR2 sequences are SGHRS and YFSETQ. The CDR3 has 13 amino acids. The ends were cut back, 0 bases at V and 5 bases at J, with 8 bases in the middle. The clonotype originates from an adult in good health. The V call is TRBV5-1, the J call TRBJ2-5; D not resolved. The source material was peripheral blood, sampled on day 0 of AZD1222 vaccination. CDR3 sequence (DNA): TGCGCCAGCAGCTTGGGTATTCGCGAGACCCAGTACTTC. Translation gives CASSLGIRETQYF.